The present TCR beta chain was sequenced within a study of blood T cell repertoires in COVID-19. This clone was observed a single time. The V and J ends lost 0 bases and 2 bases, in that order; junction bases with no gene match: 5. The CDR3 contains 15 residues. CDR1 is SGDLS, CDR2 YYNGEE, per germline. The study recruited people aged roughly 18 to 100 years across about two dozen US areas. Recovered participants had two consecutive negative NP/OP PCR tests, healthcare professional clearance, or symptom resolution. Assay: immunoSEQ multiplex PCR; the TCRdb copy retains only in-frame clones and omits some. This repertoire shows approximately 280,000 clones, about 89% found once; its top ten account for less than 3%.

The material sequenced was PBMCs or T cells enriched from blood (not recorded which). This receptor was taken from a woman between 18 and 30 years old who had recovered from COVID-19. The chain couples TRBV9 to TRBJ2-7; 7 bases map to TRBD1. The CDR3, as DNA: TGTGCCAGCAGCGTAGGGGGGACAGAGGCCTACGAGCAGTACTTC. This translates into CASSVGGTEAYEQYF.